This TCR beta chain was found in a study of shared clonotypes between healthy human individuals. Study-wide background: CD8 memory received one plate per donor, CD8 naive two, CD4 memory three and CD4 naive three. Regarding the study as a whole: Relative to memory subsets, naive subsets generally showed larger estimated richness. For naive CD4 cells, 4.5% to 6.5% of clonotypes were shared across a handful of donors.

V gave up 4 bases and J gave up 4 bases; unmatched junction bases: 7. Germline CDR1 MNHEY, CDR2 SMNVEV (reference sequence). This CDR3 is 15 amino acids long. A word on this clone: Antigen specificity is unknown.

CD45RO-negative, CCR7-positively selected cells formed the naive CD8 fraction, excluding terminally differentiated effector memory CD45RA+ cells. All donors were Caucasian adults living in Nashville, Tennessee. Generated by immunoSEQ multiplex PCR, the TCRdb table keeps only in-frame clones and is missing some. The data hold a few hundred thousand clones, with 95% to 96% observed a single time. The specimen sequenced was naive CD8+ T cells sorted from blood. The receptor's source is a woman in her 30s in good health. The chain couples TRBV27 to TRBJ2-1; 7 bases are shared with TRBD2. The CDR3 spells CASSSPGTKYNEQFF. Here the CDR3 DNA reads TGTGCCAGCAGTTCTCCCGGGACTAAATACAATGAGCAGTTCTTC.